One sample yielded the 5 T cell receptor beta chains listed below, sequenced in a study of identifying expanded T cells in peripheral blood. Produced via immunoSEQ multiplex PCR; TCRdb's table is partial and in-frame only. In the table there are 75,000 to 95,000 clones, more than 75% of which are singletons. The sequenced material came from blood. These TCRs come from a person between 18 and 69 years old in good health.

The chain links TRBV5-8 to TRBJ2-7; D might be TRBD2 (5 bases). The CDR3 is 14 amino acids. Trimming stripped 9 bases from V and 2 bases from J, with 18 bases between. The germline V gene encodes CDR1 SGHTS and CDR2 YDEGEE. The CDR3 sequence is CAIRRTGGAYEQYF. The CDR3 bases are TGTGCCATCCGAAGGACTGGAGGCGCCTACGAGCAGTACTTC.

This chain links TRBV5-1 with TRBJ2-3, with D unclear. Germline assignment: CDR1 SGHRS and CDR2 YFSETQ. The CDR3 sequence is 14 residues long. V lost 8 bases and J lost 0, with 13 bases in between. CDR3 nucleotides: TGCGCCAGTACCCGTTCCTCTAGCACAGATACGCAGTATTTT. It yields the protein CASTRSSSTDTQYF. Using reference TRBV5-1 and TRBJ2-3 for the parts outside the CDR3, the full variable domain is KAGVTQTPRYLIKTRGQQVTLSCSPISGHRSVSWYQQTPGQGLQFLFEYFSETQRNKGNFPGRFSGRQFSNSRSEMNVSTLELGDSALYLCASTRSSSTDTQYFGPGTRLTVL.

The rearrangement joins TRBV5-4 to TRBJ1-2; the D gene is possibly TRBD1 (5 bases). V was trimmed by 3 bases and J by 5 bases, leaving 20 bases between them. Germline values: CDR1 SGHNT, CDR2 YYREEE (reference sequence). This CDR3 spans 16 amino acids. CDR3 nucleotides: TGTGCCAGCAGCTCCCAAGACCAGTTACAGGATTATGGCTACACCTTC. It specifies CASSSQDQLQDYGYTF.

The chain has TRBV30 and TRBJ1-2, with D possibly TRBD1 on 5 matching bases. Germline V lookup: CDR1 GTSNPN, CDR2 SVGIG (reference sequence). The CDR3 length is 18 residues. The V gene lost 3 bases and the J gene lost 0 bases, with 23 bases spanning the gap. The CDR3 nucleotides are TGTGCCTGGAGCCCCCCCCGCGGGCTCCCGACAGCTAACTATGGCTACACCTTC. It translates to CAWSPPRGLPTANYGYTF. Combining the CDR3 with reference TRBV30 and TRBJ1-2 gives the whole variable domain SQTIHQWPATLVQPVGSPLSLECTVEGTSNPNLYWYRQAAGRGLQLLFYSVGIGQISSEVPQNLSASRPQDRQFILSSKKLLLSDSGFYLCAWSPPRGLPTANYGYTFGSGTRLTVV.

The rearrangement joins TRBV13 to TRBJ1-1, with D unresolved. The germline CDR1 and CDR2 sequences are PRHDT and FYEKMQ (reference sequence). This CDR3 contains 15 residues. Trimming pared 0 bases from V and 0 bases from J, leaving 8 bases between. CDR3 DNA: TGTGCCAGCAGCTTAGGACAGAACATGAACACTGAAGCTTTCTTT. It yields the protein CASSLGQNMNTEAFF.